A single sample is the source of the 31 T cell receptor beta chains below, sequenced in a study of cytomegalovirus exposure and HLA in healthy donors. The study ran its PCR with 60 Vbeta and 13 Jbeta primers. Repertoires were generated with immunoSEQ multiplex PCR, while TCRdb's copy carries only in-frame clones and drops some. This table has about 180,000 clones, around four fifths appearing once. Material: PBMCs. These TCRs come from a woman aged 25 to 45 in good health and CMV-seronegative.

This clone was observed a few times. The CDR3 loop reads CSVVGGSGANVLTF. The CDR3 DNA follows: TGCAGCGTTGTAGGGGGCTCTGGGGCCAACGTCCTGACTTTC. The rearrangement joins TRBV29-1 to TRBJ2-6; TRBD1 is a possible D gene (6 bases). CDR3 length: 14 amino acids. Germline V lookup: CDR1 SQVTM, CDR2 ANQGSEA. Trimming left V 4 bases short and J 0 bases short, with 7 bases between.

The genes are TRBV5-4 and TRBJ2-5, with 11 bases matching TRBD1. Unmatched junction bases numbered 4, after V lost 4 bases and J lost 5 bases. The CDR3 loop spans 14 amino acids. Looked up from germline, CDR1 is SGHNT and CDR2 is YYREEE (reference sequence). The CDR3 sequence is CASSTDRGRETQYF. In DNA, the CDR3 is TGTGCCAGCAGCACGGACAGGGGGCGGGAGACCCAGTACTTC.

This chain connects TRBV18 to TRBJ1-2; D is uncertain. Trimming took 4 bases from V and 6 from J, leaving 15 bases between them. This CDR3 comprises 14 residues. Germline CDR1 KGHSH, CDR2 LQKENI. Written as DNA, the CDR3 is TGTGCCAGCTCACGGACCGGGATCGAGCATGGCTACACCTTC. It yields the protein CASSRTGIEHGYTF.

This clone appeared a few times. This chain connects TRBV5-8 to TRBJ1-5, with D possibly TRBD1 on 6 matching bases. V lost 1 base and J 6 bases, leaving 11 bases between the germline ends. This CDR3 has 14 amino acids. Germline CDR1 is SGHTS and CDR2 is YDEGEE. CDR3: CASSLKQGGQPQHF. The CDR3 nucleotides are TGTGCCAGCAGCTTGAAACAGGGCGGTCAGCCCCAGCATTTT. Together with reference TRBV5-8 and TRBJ1-5, the CDR3 gives the full variable domain: EAGVTQSPTHLIKTRGQQATLRCSPISGHTSVYWYQQALGLGLQFLLWYDEGEERNRGNFPPRFSGRQFPNYSSELNVNALELEDSALYLCASSLKQGGQPQHFGDGTRLSIL.

The rearrangement uses TRBV7-3 and TRBJ2-2, with D possibly matching TRBD1 (5 bases). The CDR3 runs to 14 residues. The V end lost 5 bases, the J end lost 6 bases, and 13 bases lay between the germline ends. The germline V gene has CDR1 SGHTA and CDR2 FQGTGA. Written as DNA, the CDR3 is TGTGCCAGCAGCCAGGGTATCTCGGCCGGGGAGCTGTTTTTT. It specifies CASSQGISAGELFF.

The chain is built from TRBV6-5 and TRBJ1-1; TRBD1 agrees at 7 bases. The CDR3 has 12 residues. The J segment lost 4 bases and the V segment lost 8 bases, leaving 4 bases of the junction unmatched. From germline, CDR1 is MNHEY and CDR2 SVGAGI. CDR3 amino acids: CASATGATEAFF. The CDR3 nucleotides are TGTGCCAGCGCCACAGGGGCCACTGAAGCTTTCTTT.

This clone was seen just once. CDR3 loop: CASSIGGTEAFF. CDR3 bases: TGCGCCAGCAGCATCGGGGGCACTGAAGCTTTCTTT. The chain carries TRBV5-1 and TRBJ1-1, with D perhaps TRBD1 (5 bases). V shed 4 bases and J shed 4 bases, with 8 bases lying between them. The CDR3 runs to 12 residues. CDR1 and CDR2 from the germline V gene are SGHRS and YFSETQ.

As DNA, the CDR3 is TGCGCCAGCAGTGTGACTAGCGGCTACAATGAGCAGTTCTTC. It translates to CASSVTSGYNEQFF. The chain combines TRBV10-2 with TRBJ2-1; TRBD2 matches 9 bases. V lost 4 bases and J lost 3; bases outside the gene matches: 1. CDR1 WSHSY and CDR2 SAAADI come from the germline V gene. CDR3 length equals 14 residues.

V and J are TRBV7-2 and TRBJ2-3; D unclear. Trimming took off 5 bases at V and 4 bases at J, with 19 bases between the two ends. The CDR3 has 16 amino acids. Germline V gene data show CDR1 as SGHTA and CDR2 as FQGNSA. CDR3 nucleotide sequence: TGTGCCAGCAGCGCCGGAACAAACCGGGTGGCAGATACGCAGTATTTT. It codes for CASSAGTNRVADTQYF.

The chain uses TRBV6-1 and TRBJ2-3; 13 nucleotides align to TRBD2. Losses at the gene ends were 4 bases for V and 6 bases for J; bases not matched to a gene: 7. Germline V CDR1 and CDR2: MNHNS, SASEGT. The CDR3 has 16 residues. The CDR3 DNA sequence: TGTGCCAGCAGTGCAACTAGCGGGGGGGCCACGGATACGCAGTATTTT. Translating gives CASSATSGGATDTQYF.

The chain links TRBV5-8 to TRBJ1-2; tentatively, D is TRBD1 (6 bases). V shed 5 bases and J shed 7 bases, with 15 bases lying between them. The CDR3 is 13 amino acids. CDR1 is SGHTS and CDR2 is YDEGEE in the germline V gene. As DNA, the CDR3 is TGTGCCAGCAGAAGGGGGATTCTAGCTGGCTACACCTTC. This gives the protein CASRRGILAGYTF.

The CDR3 is CACPAIPRQGVYNSPLHF. The CDR3 nucleotides read TGTGCCTGTCCCGCGATCCCCCGACAGGGAGTATATAATTCACCCCTCCACTTT. The chain recombines TRBV30 with TRBJ1-6; 7 nucleotides match TRBD1. The CDR3 loop spans 18 amino acids. J gave up 4 bases and V 6 bases, and 18 bases lay outside the gene matches. Germline values: CDR1 GTSNPN, CDR2 SVGIG (reference sequence).

The chain links TRBV21-1 to TRBJ2-7; TRBD2, the table's D call, was not compared with the DNA. TRBV21-1 is tagged as a pseudogene. The CDR3 length is 14 residues. The CDR3 DNA reads TGTGCCAGCAGGCCCGGGACTTCCTCCTACGAGCAGTACTTC. As protein: CASRPGTSSYEQYF.

This clone was recorded once. This sequence joins TRBV10-3 and TRBJ1-2, with a weak D call TRBD1 (6 bases). The length of the CDR3 is 17 residues. V was shortened by 2 bases and J by 5 bases, with 21 bases between the two germline ends. Germline lookup yields CDR1 ENHRY and CDR2 SYGVKD. The CDR3 DNA is TGTGCCATCAGTGAGCCAAAGTTTAGACAGGACGCTTATGGCTACACCTTC. Translated: CAISEPKFRQDAYGYTF.

V and J are TRBV29-1 and TRBJ1-1; TRBD1 matches at 9 bases. This CDR3 has 12 residues. CDR1 and CDR2 from the germline V gene are SQVTM and ANQGSEA. J lost 5 bases, V lost 7 bases, and 5 bases had no gene match. The CDR3 is CSGDRGLTEAFF. In nucleotides, the CDR3 is TGCAGCGGCGACAGGGGGTTGACTGAAGCTTTCTTT. Variable domain in full (rest from reference TRBV29-1 and TRBJ1-1): SAVISQKPSRDICQRGTSLTIQCQVDSQVTMMFWYRQQPGQSLTLIATANQGSEATYESGFVIDKFPISRPNLTFSTLTVSNMSPEDSSIYLCSGDRGLTEAFFGQGTRLTVV.

The chain couples TRBV10-3 to TRBJ2-7; a weak D match, TRBD2 (6 bases). Germline V gene lookup returns CDR1 ENHRY and CDR2 SYGVKD. The V and J ends lost 4 bases and 7 bases respectively, with 20 bases between them. CDR3 length: 15 amino acids. The CDR3 coding sequence is TGTGCCATCAGTGTGGCGGCAGAGATGCGGGGAGAGCAGTACTTC. Amino acids: CAISVAAEMRGEQYF.

The genes are TRBV2 and TRBJ2-7; 8 bases map to TRBD2. Looked up from germline, CDR1 is SNHLY and CDR2 is FYNNEI. V shed 4 bases, J shed 6 bases, and the junction held 8 bases outside the gene matches. The CDR3 spans 14 residues. The CDR3 nucleotides are TGTGCCAGCAGTGGGAGCGGGGGAAGAGGCGAGCAGTACTTC. Translation gives CASSGSGGRGEQYF.

This clone showed up just once. The chain carries TRBV10-3 and TRBJ1-5; no firm D call. This CDR3 is built from 15 residues. Germline CDR1 is ENHRY and CDR2 is SYGVKD. The V gene lost 2 bases and the J gene lost 0 bases, with 8 bases spanning the gap. CDR3 loop: CAISEGRNSNQPQHF. CDR3 coding DNA: TGTGCCATCAGTGAGGGGAGGAATAGCAATCAGCCCCAGCATTTT.

This rearrangement joins TRBV6-1 to TRBJ2-5; D is ambiguous. V lost 4 bases, J lost 0 bases, and 3 bases lay in between. The CDR3 consists of 12 residues. Germline V gene lookup returns CDR1 MNHNS and CDR2 SASEGT. The CDR3 DNA reads TGTGCCAGCAGTGTAAACCAAGAGACCCAGTACTTC. It codes for CASSVNQETQYF.

The V call is TRBV7-2, the J call TRBJ2-3; the match to TRBD2 covers 7 bases. Germline CDR1 and CDR2: SGHTA and FQGNSA. The CDR3 has 16 residues. The ends lost 1 base at V and 2 bases at J; junction bases unmatched: 6. CDR3 in amino acids: CASSLVGRGNTDTQYF. The DNA for the CDR3 is TGTGCCAGCAGCTTAGTCGGGCGGGGGAACACAGATACGCAGTATTTT. The full variable domain, in which reference TRBV7-2 and TRBJ2-3 provide the parts outside the CDR3, is GAGVSQSPSNKVTEKGKDVELRCDPISGHTALYWYRQSLGQGLEFLIYFQGNSAPDKSGLPSDRFSAERTGGSVSTLTIQRTQQEDSAVYLCASSLVGRGNTDTQYFGPGTRLTVL.

The chain joins TRBV7-9 to TRBJ1-1; possible D gene TRBD1, 5 bases. The germline V gene has CDR1 SEHNR and CDR2 FQNEAQ (reference sequence). The CDR3 contains 13 residues. The V and J ends lost 5 bases and 7 bases respectively, with 14 bases between them. This CDR3 is CASSLPGVYEAFF. The DNA of the CDR3 is TGTGCCAGCAGCCTCCCGGGGGTATATGAAGCTTTCTTT.

The chain is built from TRBV29-1 and TRBJ2-7, with D possibly being TRBD2 (5 bases). Germline V gives CDR1 SQVTM, CDR2 ANQGSEA. CDR3 size: 12 residues. The CDR3 DNA sequence: TGCAGTGTACTCGGGTCGAACGAGGGGCAGTACTTC. Translating it yields CSVLGSNEGQYF.

The chain recombines TRBV6-5 with TRBJ2-7; 11 bases fit TRBD1. CDR1 and CDR2 (germline): MNHEY, SVGAGI. This CDR3 comprises 15 residues. The trim removed 2 bases at V and 7 bases at J, leaving 7 bases unmatched. CDR3 in amino acids: CASSYPGQGASEQYF. DNA of the CDR3: TGTGCCAGCAGTTACCCCGGACAGGGGGCTTCAGAGCAGTACTTC.

This chain links TRBV6-1 with TRBJ1-2, with D possibly TRBD1 on 6 matching bases. Trimming left V 6 bases short and J 8 bases short, with 19 bases between. Germline CDR1 is MNHNS and CDR2 is SASEGT. The CDR3 is 14 residues long. The CDR3 bases are TGTGCCAGCAGCTCCGGAGGGGGGGCAGGGGGCTACACCTTC. Encoded protein: CASSSGGGAGGYTF.

This chain joins TRBV7-9 and TRBJ2-7; TRBD1 might be the D (6 bases). The V gene lost 4 bases and the J gene lost 6 bases, with 22 bases spanning the gap. Germline CDR1 SEHNR, CDR2 FQNEAQ (reference sequence). This CDR3 has 16 amino acids. In DNA, the CDR3 is TGTGCCAGCAGCTCACGACCAGGACAGCTACACTCCGAGCAGTACTTC. Amino acids: CASSSRPGQLHSEQYF.

The rearrangement uses TRBV9 and TRBJ2-3; possible D gene TRBD2, 6 bases. Germline CDR1 is SGDLS and CDR2 is YYNGEE. V was shortened by 4 bases and J by 3 bases, with 18 bases between the two germline ends. The CDR3 has 16 residues. Here the CDR3 DNA reads TGTGCCAGCAGCTCGCCGGGGAGTGCGGGGACAGATACGCAGTATTTT. Amino acid sequence: CASSSPGSAGTDTQYF.

The chain combines TRBV5-5 with TRBJ1-5; D may be TRBD1 (6 bases). From germline, CDR1 is SGHKS and CDR2 YYEKEE (reference sequence). The CDR3 totals 13 residues. V dropped 2 bases and J dropped 4 bases, with 7 bases sitting between them. The CDR3 DNA is TGTGCCAGCAGCTTCCAGGGGAATCAGCCCCAGCATTTT. It is translated as CASSFQGNQPQHF.

V is TRBV2 and J is TRBJ2-5; 12 nucleotides match TRBD2. This CDR3 region has 15 residues. In germline, CDR1 is SNHLY, CDR2 FYNNEI. The trim removed 7 bases at V and 3 bases at J, leaving 6 bases unmatched. CDR3 sequence reads: CASNQLAGGEETQYF. The CDR3 nucleotides read TGTGCCAGCAACCAACTAGCGGGGGGAGAAGAGACCCAGTACTTC.

V usage is TRBV5-1 and J usage is TRBJ2-3, with a weak D call TRBD2 (5 bases). This CDR3 has 15 amino acids. Trimming took off 0 bases at V and 14 bases at J, with 22 bases between the two ends. Germline V gives CDR1 SGHRS, CDR2 YFSETQ. The CDR3 reads CASSLGGLSTVSWYF. The CDR3 nucleotides are TGCGCCAGCAGCTTGGGCGGGCTAAGCACAGTAAGTTGGTATTTT.

This clone was found a few times. V usage is TRBV6-6 and J usage is TRBJ1-2; maybe TRBD1 (5 bases). The germline V gene encodes CDR1 MNHNY and CDR2 SVGAGI (reference sequence). This CDR3 is 14 amino acids long. With 5 bases removed from V and 1 base from J, the gap between germline ends came to 11 bases. This CDR3 is CASSLKTDNYGYTF. The DNA of the CDR3 is TGTGCCAGCAGTCTGAAGACAGATAACTATGGCTACACCTTC.

The chain has TRBV7-8 and TRBJ2-1; tentatively, D is TRBD2 (5 bases). Germline-derived CDR1 and CDR2 are SGHVS and FQNEAQ. Trimming removed 1 base from V and 7 bases from J, with 8 bases in between. The CDR3 contains 13 residues. CDR3 DNA sequence: TGTGCCAGCAGCTTAGGGGGAGAAAATGAGCAGTTCTTC. Translation gives CASSLGGENEQFF.